This T cell receptor (beta chain) is from a study of shared clonotypes between healthy human individuals. Findings of the study overall: Limited genetic and exposure-history diversity came from having few donors.

For this clone: The target antigen is unknown.

Bulk PBMC genomic DNA spanned ten immunoSEQ deep plates. Using immunoSEQ multiplex PCR, the repertoire was profiled, and TCRdb retains in-frame clones only, with some absent. This sample has hundreds of thousands of clones; around three quarters occur once, and the top ten carry about 11%. CDR1 and CDR2 from the germline V gene are LGHNA and YSLEER. V gave up 1 base and J gave up 9 bases, with 13 bases separating them. The CDR3 runs 14 residues. The sequencing input was PBMCs. The V call is TRBV4-3, the J call TRBJ1-5; TRBD1 is a possible D gene (5 bases). The receptor's source is a middle-aged woman in good health. Some clones in this sample may be carry-over from other donors' samples. CDR3 amino acids: CASSQVGGSGPQHF. The CDR3 DNA sequence: TGCGCCAGCAGCCAAGTGGGGGGATCTGGGCCCCAGCATTTT.